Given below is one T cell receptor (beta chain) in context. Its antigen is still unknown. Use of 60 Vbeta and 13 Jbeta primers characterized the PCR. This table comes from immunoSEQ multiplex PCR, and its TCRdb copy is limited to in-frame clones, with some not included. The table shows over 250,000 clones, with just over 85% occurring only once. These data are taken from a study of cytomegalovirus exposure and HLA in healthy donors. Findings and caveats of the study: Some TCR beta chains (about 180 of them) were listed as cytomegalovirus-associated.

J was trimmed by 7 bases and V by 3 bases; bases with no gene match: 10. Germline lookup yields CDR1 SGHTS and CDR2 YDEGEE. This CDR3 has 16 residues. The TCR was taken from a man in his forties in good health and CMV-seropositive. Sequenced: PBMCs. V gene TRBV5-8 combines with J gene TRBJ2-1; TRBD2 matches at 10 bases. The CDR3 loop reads CASSWGYSGRMNEQFF. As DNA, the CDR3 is TGTGCCAGCAGCTGGGGGTATAGCGGGAGGATGAATGAGCAGTTCTTC.